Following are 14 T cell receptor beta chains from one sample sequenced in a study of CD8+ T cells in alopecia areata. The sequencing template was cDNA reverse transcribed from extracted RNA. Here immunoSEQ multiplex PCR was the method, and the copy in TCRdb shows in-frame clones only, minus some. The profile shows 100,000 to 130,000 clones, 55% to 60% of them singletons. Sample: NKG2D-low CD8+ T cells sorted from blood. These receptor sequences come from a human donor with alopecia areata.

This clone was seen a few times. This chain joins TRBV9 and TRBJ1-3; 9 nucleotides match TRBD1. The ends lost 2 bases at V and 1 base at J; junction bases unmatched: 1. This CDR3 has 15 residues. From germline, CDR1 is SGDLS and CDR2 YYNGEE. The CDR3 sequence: CASSVTGGSGNTIYF. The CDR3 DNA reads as TGTGCCAGCAGCGTGACAGGGGGATCTGGAAACACCATATATTTT.

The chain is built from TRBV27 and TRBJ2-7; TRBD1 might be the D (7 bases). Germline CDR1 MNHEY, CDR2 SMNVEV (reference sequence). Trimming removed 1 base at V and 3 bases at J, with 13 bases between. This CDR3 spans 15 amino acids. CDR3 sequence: CASSLFRGVRYEQYF. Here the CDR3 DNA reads TGTGCCAGCAGTTTATTCAGGGGGGTTCGCTACGAGCAGTACTTC.

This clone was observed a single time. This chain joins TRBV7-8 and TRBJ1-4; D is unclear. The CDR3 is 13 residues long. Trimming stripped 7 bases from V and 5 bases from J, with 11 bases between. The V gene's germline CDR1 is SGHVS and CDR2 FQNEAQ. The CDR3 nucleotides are TGTGCCAGCACAGGCCAGAAAAATGAAAAACTGTTTTTT. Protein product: CASTGQKNEKLFF.

The CDR3 DNA reads TGTGCCAGCAGTTGGGGTAGGGTAGATACGCAGTATTTT. It translates to CASSWGRVDTQYF. The chain carries TRBV2 and TRBJ2-3; no clear D gene. CDR3 length equals 13 residues. Per germline, CDR1 SNHLY and CDR2 FYNNEI. The ends were cut back, 5 bases at V and 5 bases at J, with 11 bases in the middle.

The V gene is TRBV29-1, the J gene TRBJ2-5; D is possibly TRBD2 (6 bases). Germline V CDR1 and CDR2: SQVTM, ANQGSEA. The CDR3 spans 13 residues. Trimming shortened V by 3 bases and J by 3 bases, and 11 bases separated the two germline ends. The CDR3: CSVDPRGEETQYF. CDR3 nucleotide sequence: TGCAGCGTTGACCCCCGCGGGGAAGAGACCCAGTACTTC. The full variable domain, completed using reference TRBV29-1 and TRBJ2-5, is SAVISQKPSRDICQRGTSLTIQCQVDSQVTMMFWYRQQPGQSLTLIATANQGSEATYESGFVIDKFPISRPNLTFSTLTVSNMSPEDSSIYLCSVDPRGEETQYFGPGTRLLVL.

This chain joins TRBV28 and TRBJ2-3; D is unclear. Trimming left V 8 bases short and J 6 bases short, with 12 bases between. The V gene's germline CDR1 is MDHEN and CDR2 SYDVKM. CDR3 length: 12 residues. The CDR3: CASALGFDTQYF. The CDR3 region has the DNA TGTGCCAGCGCATTAGGATTCGATACGCAGTATTTT.

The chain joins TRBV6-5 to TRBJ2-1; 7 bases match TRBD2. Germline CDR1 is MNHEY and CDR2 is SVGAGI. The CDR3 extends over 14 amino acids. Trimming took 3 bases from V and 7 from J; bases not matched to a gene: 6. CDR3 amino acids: CASSYSSGENEQFF. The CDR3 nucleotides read TGTGCCAGCAGTTATTCTAGCGGAGAAAATGAGCAGTTCTTC.

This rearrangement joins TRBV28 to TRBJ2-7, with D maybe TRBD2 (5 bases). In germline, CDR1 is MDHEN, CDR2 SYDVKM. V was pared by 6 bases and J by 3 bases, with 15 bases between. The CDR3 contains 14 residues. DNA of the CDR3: TGTGCCAGCAGACCTGAGGGTTCGTTCTACGAGCAGTACTTC. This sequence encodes CASRPEGSFYEQYF.

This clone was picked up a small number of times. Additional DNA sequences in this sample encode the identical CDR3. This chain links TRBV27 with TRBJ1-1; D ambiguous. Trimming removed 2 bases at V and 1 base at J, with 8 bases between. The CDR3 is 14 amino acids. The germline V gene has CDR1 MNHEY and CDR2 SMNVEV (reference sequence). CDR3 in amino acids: CASSLSGPNTEAFF. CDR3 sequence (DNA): TGTGCCAGCAGTTTAAGCGGACCGAACACTGAAGCTTTCTTT.

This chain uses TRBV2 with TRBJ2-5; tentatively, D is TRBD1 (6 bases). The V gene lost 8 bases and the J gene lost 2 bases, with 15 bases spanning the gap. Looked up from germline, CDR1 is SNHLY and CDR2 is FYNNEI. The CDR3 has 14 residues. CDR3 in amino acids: CASGLPGEQETQYF. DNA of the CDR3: TGTGCCAGCGGGCTCCCAGGGGAACAAGAGACCCAGTACTTC.

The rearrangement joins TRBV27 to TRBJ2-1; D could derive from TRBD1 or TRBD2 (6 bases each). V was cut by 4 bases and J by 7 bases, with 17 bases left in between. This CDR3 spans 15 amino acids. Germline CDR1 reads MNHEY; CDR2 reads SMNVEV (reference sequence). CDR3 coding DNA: TGTGCCAGCAGTTATCGGGGGTGGGGGACAAATGAGCAGTTCTTC. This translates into CASSYRGWGTNEQFF.

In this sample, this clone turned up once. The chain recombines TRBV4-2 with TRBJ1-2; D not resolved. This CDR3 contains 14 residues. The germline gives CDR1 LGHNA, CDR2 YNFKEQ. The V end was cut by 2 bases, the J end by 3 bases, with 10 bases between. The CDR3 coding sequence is TGTGCCAGCAGCCAAACGACGGATTACTATGGCTACACCTTC. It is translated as CASSQTTDYYGYTF.

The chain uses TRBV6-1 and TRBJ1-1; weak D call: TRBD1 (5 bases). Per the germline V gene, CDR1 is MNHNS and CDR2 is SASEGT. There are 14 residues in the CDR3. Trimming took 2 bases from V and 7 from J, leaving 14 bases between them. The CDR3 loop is CASSEWGGVVEAFF. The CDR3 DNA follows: TGTGCCAGCAGTGAATGGGGGGGGGTGGTTGAAGCTTTCTTT.

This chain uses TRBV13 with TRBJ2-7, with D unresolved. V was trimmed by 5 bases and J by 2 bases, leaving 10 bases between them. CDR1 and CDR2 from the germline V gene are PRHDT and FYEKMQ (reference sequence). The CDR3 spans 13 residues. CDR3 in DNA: TGTGCCAGCAGCCCAAGGGCCCCCTACGAGCAGTACTTC. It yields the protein CASSPRAPYEQYF.